The TCR beta chain described here comes from a study of beta chain features in type 1 diabetes. V was trimmed by 8 bases and J by 0 bases, leaving 11 bases between them. The germline gives CDR1 MDHEN, CDR2 SYDVKM. The CDR3 consists of 14 residues. Via CD45RO/CCR7/CD25/CD127/CD95/CD27, cells of the CD4+ naive, central memory, regulatory and stem cell-like memory subsets were sorted. Of the isolated RNA, all was reverse transcribed, and so the sequenced material was expressed TCRB transcripts. The assay was immunoSEQ multiplex PCR, and TCRdb's table has in-frame clones only and misses some. The sample carries roughly 170,000 clones, 10% to 15% recorded once.

The receptor comes from a woman aged 18-35 years in good health. Material: central memory CD4+ T cells from blood. The chain employs TRBV28 and TRBJ1-5; D remains ambiguous. Written as DNA, the CDR3 is TGTGCCAGCCTACAGTCAAATAGCAATCAGCCCCAGCATTTT. Translation gives CASLQSNSNQPQHF.